This TCR beta chain was observed in a study of cytomegalovirus exposure and HLA in healthy donors. Study background: Counted in an early data release were about 85 million unique TCRs from HLA-typed donors. Study outcomes and limitations: What a later analysis reportedly showed was that an Asian-associated ancestry cluster had fewer N-insertions than the approximately 720-donor mean. More clonal expansion characterized HLA-associated TCR beta chains than equally common others in a later analysis. The study listed roughly 160 cytomegalovirus-associated TCR beta chains.

As for this clone: Its antigen is undetermined.

It was with 60 Vbeta and 13 Jbeta primers that the PCR ran. TCRdb keeps only in-frame clones here, not all; method: immunoSEQ multiplex PCR. The sample gives 95,000 to 100,000 clones, approximately 89% of which show up once; about 3.7% is in the top ten. What was sequenced was PBMCs. The sequence was collected from a man aged 30 to 39 in good health and CMV-seronegative.

The CDR3 nucleotides are TGTGCCAGCAGGGCGGGGGGCACGGAGACCCAGTACTTC. It specifies CASRAGGTETQYF. The V call is TRBV5-4, the J call TRBJ2-5, with 8 bases fitting TRBD2. CDR1 is SGHNT, CDR2 YYREEE, per germline (reference sequence). Losses at the gene ends were 5 bases for V and 5 bases for J; bases not matched to a gene: 5. The CDR3 has 13 amino acids.